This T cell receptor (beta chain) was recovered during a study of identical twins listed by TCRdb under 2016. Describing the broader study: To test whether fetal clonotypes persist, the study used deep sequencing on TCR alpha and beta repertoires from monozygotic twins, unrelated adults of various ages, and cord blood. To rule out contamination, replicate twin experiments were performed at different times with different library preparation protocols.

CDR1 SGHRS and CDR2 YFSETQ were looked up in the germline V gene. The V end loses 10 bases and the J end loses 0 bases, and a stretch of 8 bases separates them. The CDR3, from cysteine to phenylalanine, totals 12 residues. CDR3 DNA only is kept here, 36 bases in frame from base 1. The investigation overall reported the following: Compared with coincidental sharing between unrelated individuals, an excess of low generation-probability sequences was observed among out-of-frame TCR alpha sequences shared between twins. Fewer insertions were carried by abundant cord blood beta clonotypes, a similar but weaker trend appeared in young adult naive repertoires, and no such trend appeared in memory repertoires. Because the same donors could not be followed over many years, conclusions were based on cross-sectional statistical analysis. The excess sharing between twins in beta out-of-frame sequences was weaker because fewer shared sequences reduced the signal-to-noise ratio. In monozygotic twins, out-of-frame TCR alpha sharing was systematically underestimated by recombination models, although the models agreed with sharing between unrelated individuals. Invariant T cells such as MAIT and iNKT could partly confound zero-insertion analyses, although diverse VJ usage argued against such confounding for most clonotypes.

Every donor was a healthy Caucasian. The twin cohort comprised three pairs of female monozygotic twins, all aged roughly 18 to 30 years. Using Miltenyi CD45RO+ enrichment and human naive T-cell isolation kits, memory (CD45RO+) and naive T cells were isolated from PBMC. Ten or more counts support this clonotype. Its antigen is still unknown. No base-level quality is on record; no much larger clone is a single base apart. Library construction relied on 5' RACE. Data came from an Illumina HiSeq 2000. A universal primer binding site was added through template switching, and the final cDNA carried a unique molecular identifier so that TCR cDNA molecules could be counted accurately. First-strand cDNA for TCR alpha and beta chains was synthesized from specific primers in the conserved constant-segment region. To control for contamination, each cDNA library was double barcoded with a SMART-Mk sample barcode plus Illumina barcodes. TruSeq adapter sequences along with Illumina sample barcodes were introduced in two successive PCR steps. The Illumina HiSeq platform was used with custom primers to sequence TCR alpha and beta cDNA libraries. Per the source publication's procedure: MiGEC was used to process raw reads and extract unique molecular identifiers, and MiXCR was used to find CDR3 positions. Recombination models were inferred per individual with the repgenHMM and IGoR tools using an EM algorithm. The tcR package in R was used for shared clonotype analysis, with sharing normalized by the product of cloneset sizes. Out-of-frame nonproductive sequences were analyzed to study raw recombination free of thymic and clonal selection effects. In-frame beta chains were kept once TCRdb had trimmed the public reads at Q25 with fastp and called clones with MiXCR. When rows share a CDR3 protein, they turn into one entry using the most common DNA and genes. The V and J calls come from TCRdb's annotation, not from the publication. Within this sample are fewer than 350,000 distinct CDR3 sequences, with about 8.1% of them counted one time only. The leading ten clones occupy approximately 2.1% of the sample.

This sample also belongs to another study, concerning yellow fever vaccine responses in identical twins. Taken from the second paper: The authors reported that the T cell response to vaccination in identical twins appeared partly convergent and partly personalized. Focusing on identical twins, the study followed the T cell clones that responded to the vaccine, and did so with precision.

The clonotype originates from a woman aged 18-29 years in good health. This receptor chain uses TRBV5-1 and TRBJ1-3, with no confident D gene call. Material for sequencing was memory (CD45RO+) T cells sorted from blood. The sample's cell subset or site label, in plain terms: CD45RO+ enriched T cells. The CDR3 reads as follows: CAHNGSGNTIYF. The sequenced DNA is TGCGCCCACAACGGCTCTGGAAACACCATATATTTT.